What follows are 4 T cell receptor beta chains derived from one specimen sequenced in a study of T cells in Graves' hyperthyroidism and ophthalmopathy. What was amplified from RNA transcripts were TCR beta CDR3 regions. Researchers ran a first-round RT-PCR on the TCR CDR3 using the HTBI primer set. TCRdb analysed the multiplex PCR reads with MiXCR anew, one entry per CDR3 protein. Here the sample spans around 500,000 distinct CDR3 sequences, approximately 14% being singletons. Source material: blood. Receptors were obtained from a woman between 40 and 55 years old with Graves' hyperthyroidism.

This clonotype was seen repeatedly, ten times or more. J is TRBJ1-1 and V is TRBV6-1, with a tentative D call TRBD1 (6 bases). The CDR3 has 14 residues. Germline CDR1 reads MNHNS; CDR2 reads SASEGT. V dropped 6 bases and J dropped 1 base, with 12 bases sitting between them. This CDR3 is CASRTTGSNTEAFF. The CDR3 DNA reads TGTGCCAGCAGGACGACAGGATCGAACACTGAAGCTTTCTTT.

The chain employs TRBV27 and TRBJ2-1; 11 nucleotides align to TRBD2. The CDR3 runs to 12 residues. CDR1 and CDR2 from the germline V gene are MNHEY and SMNVEV (reference sequence). Trimming cost V 8 bases and J 10 bases; bases outside gene matches: 4. The CDR3 loop reads CASRRTSGEQFF. The CDR3 DNA follows: TGTGCCAGCCGGAGGACTAGCGGGGAGCAGTTCTTC.

This clonotype was recorded many times. The chain recombines TRBV12-3 or TRBV12-4 with TRBJ1-5; D remains ambiguous. The germline V and J ends were trimmed by 3 bases and 5 bases, with 8 bases remaining between them. The CDR3 has 13 amino acids. The chain's CDR3 is CASSLGIYQPQHF. CDR3 DNA sequence: TGTGCCAGCAGTTTGGGGATCTATCAGCCCCAGCATTTT.

In its sample, this clonotype was seen many times. CDR3 nucleotides: TGTGCCAGCAGTCCCGGGACAGGGGGACCAGATACGCAGTATTTT. It yields the protein CASSPGTGGPDTQYF. This chain links TRBV6-1 with TRBJ2-3; 11 nucleotides agree with TRBD1. With 5 bases clipped from V and 4 bases from J, the junction kept 5 bases outside the gene matches. The CDR3 has 15 residues. Per germline, CDR1 MNHNS and CDR2 SASEGT.